This passage covers 24 T cell receptor beta chains from one sample sequenced in a study of vaccination effects on CD4 cells after COVID-19. Sequenced by immunoSEQ multiplex PCR; TCRdb stores in-frame clones only, minus some. Of 30,000 to 45,000 clones detected, roughly 70% appear once; the ten largest clones hold 20% to 25%. For these receptors, no antigen is known. Viral peptide pool expansion of antigen-specific CD4+ T cells preceded sequencing in the ViraFEST assay. Culturing for 10 to 11 days preceded CD4+ T cell isolation. Nobody among the vaccine recipients had prior SARS-CoV-2 infection (nucleocapsid antibodies were negative). The sample consisted of CD4+ T cells from PBMCs cultured with SARS-CoV-2 spike peptides, taken before COVID-19 vaccination. The receptors derive from a human donor who received a COVID-19 vaccine.

V gene TRBV10-3 combines with J gene TRBJ2-7; 8 bases are shared with TRBD1. This CDR3 contains 14 residues. The germline V gene encodes CDR1 ENHRY and CDR2 SYGVKD. After removal of 11 bases from V and 3 bases from J, the junction contained 12 bases not matched to a gene. As DNA, the CDR3 is TGTGCCGCGACATCCGGGACAGGCCTCTACGAGCAGTACTTC. Translated, it gives CAATSGTGLYEQYF.

The chain couples TRBV4-2 to TRBJ2-6, with D unresolved. Germline V lookup: CDR1 LGHNA, CDR2 YNFKEQ. The CDR3 spans 14 residues. The ends were cut back, 1 base at V and 4 bases at J, with 5 bases in the middle. CDR3 residues: CASSQGRGANVLTF. In DNA form, the CDR3 reads TGTGCCAGCAGCCAAGGGCGCGGGGCCAACGTCCTGACTTTC.

The chain has TRBV4-2 and TRBJ2-3; D tentatively reads TRBD1 or TRBD2 (6 bases each). This CDR3 is built from 15 residues. Germline V gene data show CDR1 as LGHNA and CDR2 as YNFKEQ. Trimming took off 4 bases at V and 5 bases at J, with 16 bases between the two ends. CDR3 residues: CASSRNPEGVDTQYF. In nucleotides, the CDR3 is TGTGCCAGCAGCCGAAATCCGGAGGGGGTAGATACGCAGTATTTT.

The chain employs TRBV7-2 and TRBJ1-1, with unresolved D. Germline CDR1 reads SGHTA; CDR2 reads FQGNSA. The CDR3 has 13 residues. V was clipped by 2 bases and J by 6 bases, with 10 bases between them. The CDR3 reads CASSLRRPSEAFF. CDR3 nucleotides: TGTGCCAGCAGCTTAAGGCGGCCGTCTGAAGCTTTCTTT.

The chain is built from TRBV9 and TRBJ1-2; D is possibly TRBD1 (5 bases). CDR1 and CDR2 (germline): SGDLS, YYNGEE. V gave up 4 bases and J gave up 7 bases, with 17 bases separating them. The CDR3 is 14 residues long. Written as DNA, the CDR3 is TGTGCCAGCAGCCCAAGGACAAGCCGTGTTGGCTACACCTTC. Its translation is CASSPRTSRVGYTF.

The CDR3 reads CASSLTGGDFSGANVLTF. DNA of the CDR3: TGTGCCAGCAGCTTGACAGGAGGGGACTTCTCTGGGGCCAACGTCCTGACTTTC. This chain links TRBV5-6 with TRBJ2-6; perhaps TRBD2 as D (6 bases). The CDR3 length is 18 residues. The germline CDR1 and CDR2 sequences are SGHDT and YYEEEE. Trimming took off 1 base at V and 0 bases at J, with 14 bases between the two ends.

As to this clone: The junction departs from the called germline gene at one end, perhaps through a read error. The chain joins TRBV10-3 to TRBJ1-1, with D tentatively TRBD1 (6 bases). The CDR3 consists of 15 residues. CDR1 ENHRY and CDR2 SYGVKD come from the germline V gene. DNA of the CDR3: TGTGCCACCAGTTATTCAGGACAGAAGAACACTGAAGCTTTCTTT. Translating it yields CATSYSGQKNTEAFF.

This clone appeared a few times. J is TRBJ1-2 and V is TRBV4-3, with TRBD1 identical over 7 bases. J lost 8 bases, V lost 1 base, and 7 bases had no gene match. Germline V gives CDR1 LGHNA, CDR2 YSLEER. CDR3 length: 14 residues. CDR3 loop: CASSQGTGSLGYTF. CDR3 DNA sequence: TGCGCCAGCAGCCAAGGGACAGGCTCTCTCGGCTACACCTTC.

Here the CDR3 reads CASSEARQGRMAFF. In nucleotides, the CDR3 is TGTGCCAGCAGTGAAGCCCGACAGGGGCGTATGGCTTTCTTT. V and J are TRBV6-1 and TRBJ1-1; the match to TRBD1 covers 8 bases. CDR3 length equals 14 residues. The junction had 8 bases not matched to a gene; V was cut back by 0 bases and J by 11 bases. From germline, CDR1 is MNHNS and CDR2 SASEGT.

This clone was seen just once. The chain combines TRBV2 with TRBJ2-2; 10 nucleotides align to TRBD2. The CDR3 runs 16 residues. V lost 5 bases to trimming and J lost 8 bases; unmatched junction nucleotides: 11. Germline V gene sequence: CDR1 SNHLY, CDR2 FYNNEI. CDR3 in amino acids: CASSMSSGSFSGELFF. The CDR3 region has the DNA TGTGCCAGCAGTATGTCTAGCGGGAGTTTCTCTGGGGAGCTGTTTTTT.

The J gene is TRBJ1-4, the V gene TRBV10-3, with unresolved D. V lost 4 bases to trimming and J lost 5 bases, with 11 bases between them. Germline CDR1 is ENHRY and CDR2 is SYGVKD. The CDR3 covers 14 residues. The CDR3 protein is CAISAAAQNEKLFF. DNA of the CDR3: TGTGCCATCAGTGCGGCAGCCCAAAATGAAAAACTGTTTTTT.

The V gene is TRBV19, the J gene TRBJ2-1, with no clear D. Germline V gene data show CDR1 as LNHDA and CDR2 as SQIVND (reference sequence). The V and J ends lost 2 bases and 5 bases respectively, with 10 bases between them. CDR3 length: 14 residues. The CDR3 DNA sequence: TGTGCCAGTAGTATATTTCCGGTCCACAATGAGCAGTTCTTC. Residues: CASSIFPVHNEQFF. Full variable domain (rest looked up from reference TRBV19 and TRBJ2-1): DGGITQSPKYLFRKEGQNVTLSCEQNLNHDAMYWYRQDPGQGLRLIYYSQIVNDFQKGDIAEGYSVSREKKESFPLTVTSAQKNPTAFYLCASSIFPVHNEQFFGPGTRLTVL.

V gene TRBV2 combines with J gene TRBJ2-6; D possibly corresponds to TRBD2 (5 bases). CDR1 and CDR2 (germline): SNHLY, FYNNEI. The V and J ends lost 6 bases and 8 bases respectively, with 20 bases between them. CDR3 length: 16 amino acids. The CDR3 DNA is TGTGCCAGCAGGGCCTTTGGGGTCCCCGGGACCAACGTCCTGACTTTC. It specifies CASRAFGVPGTNVLTF.

V and J are TRBV7-9 and TRBJ2-2; 9 bases are a match to TRBD2. CDR1 is SEHNR, CDR2 FQNEAQ, per germline (reference sequence). With 4 bases clipped from V and 3 bases from J, the junction kept 3 bases outside the gene matches. The CDR3 runs 15 residues. In DNA, the CDR3 is TGTGCCAGCAGCTCGAGCGGGAGGCACACCGGGGAGCTGTTTTTT. Encoded protein: CASSSSGRHTGELFF.

The chain employs TRBV7-9 and TRBJ2-1; D may correspond to TRBD1 or TRBD2 (5 bases each). In germline, CDR1 is SEHNR, CDR2 FQNEAQ (reference sequence). Trimming stripped 5 bases from V and 0 bases from J, with 20 bases between. The CDR3 loop spans 18 amino acids. The CDR3 protein is CASSDRDGKRSSYNEQFF. The DNA of the CDR3 is TGTGCCAGCAGCGACCGGGACGGCAAGCGGAGCTCCTACAATGAGCAGTTCTTC.

V is TRBV6-6 and J is TRBJ2-1; no firm D call. Trimming cost V 5 bases and J 4 bases, with 12 bases left between them. The CDR3 spans 14 residues. Germline assignment: CDR1 MNHNY and CDR2 SVGAGI (reference sequence). Written as DNA, the CDR3 is TGTGCCAGCAGTACCTCCGGCGTTTACAATGAGCAGTTCTTC. Translated: CASSTSGVYNEQFF.

This sequence joins TRBV4-2 and TRBJ1-5, with no clear D. V was trimmed by 1 base and J by 0 bases, leaving 4 bases between them. Per the germline V gene, CDR1 is LGHNA and CDR2 is YNFKEQ. This CDR3 has 14 residues. This CDR3 is CASSQGVSNQPQHF. The CDR3 region has the DNA TGTGCCAGCAGCCAAGGGGTTAGCAATCAGCCCCAGCATTTT.

The rearrangement links TRBV30 to TRBJ1-2, with D possibly TRBD1 on 5 matching bases. The CDR3 has 13 amino acids. The germline V and J ends were trimmed by 4 bases and 5 bases, with 14 bases remaining between them. Germline V lookup: CDR1 GTSNPN, CDR2 SVGIG (reference sequence). The CDR3 protein is CAWTIGRVYGYTF. The DNA for the CDR3 is TGTGCCTGGACGATCGGCAGGGTTTATGGCTACACCTTC.

The chain employs TRBV28 and TRBJ1-1; tentative D call: TRBD1 (5 bases). CDR1 is MDHEN and CDR2 is SYDVKM in the germline V gene. Trimming shortened V by 6 bases and J by 3 bases, and 11 bases separated the two germline ends. This CDR3 has 13 amino acids. The CDR3 here is CASRGGWDTEAFF. The CDR3 DNA reads as TGTGCCAGCAGGGGGGGATGGGACACTGAAGCTTTCTTT.

This chain uses TRBV4-1 with TRBJ2-3; D possibly corresponds to TRBD1 (6 bases). The V gene's germline CDR1 is MGHRA and CDR2 YSYEKL. Between the trimmed V and J ends, which lost 1 base and 6 bases, there was a span of 11 bases. The CDR3 runs to 14 residues. In DNA form, the CDR3 reads TGCGCCAGCAGCCAAGTACAGGGATTGGATACGCAGTATTTT. It translates to CASSQVQGLDTQYF.

This clone turned up a few times. The J gene is TRBJ2-7, the V gene TRBV7-4; D might be TRBD1 (5 bases). The V end was cut by 3 bases, the J end by 2 bases, with 17 bases between. Germline V gene sequence: CDR1 SGHVT, CDR2 SQSDAQ. This CDR3 spans 16 amino acids. CDR3 in DNA: TGTGCCAGCAGCTTTGGTCCACGACAGCTAACCTACGAGCAGTACTTC. Its protein product is CASSFGPRQLTYEQYF.

CDR3 protein: CASSPRESGVNEQFF. As DNA, the CDR3 is TGTGCCAGCAGCCCGCGGGAGTCGGGGGTTAATGAGCAGTTCTTC. The gene calls are TRBV11-3 and TRBJ2-1, with 7 bases lining up with TRBD2. Germline trimming cut 5 bases from V and 7 bases from J; bases unmatched to any gene: 11. Germline V gene sequence: CDR1 SGHNT, CDR2 YENEEA. The CDR3 is made up of 15 amino acids. The full variable domain, its missing parts supplied by reference TRBV11-3 and TRBJ2-1, is EAGVVQSPRYKIIEKKQPVAFWCNPISGHNTLYWYLQNLGQGPELLIRYENEEAVDDSQLPKDRFSAERLKGVDSTLKIQPAELGDSAVYLCASSPRESGVNEQFFGPGTRLTVL.

The rearrangement joins TRBV2 to TRBJ2-3; 12 bases align to TRBD2. The CDR3 consists of 17 residues. After removal of 2 bases from V and 0 bases from J, the junction contained 3 bases not matched to a gene. Germline V gene lookup returns CDR1 SNHLY and CDR2 FYNNEI. The CDR3 sequence is CASSELAGGRSTDTQYF. In DNA, the CDR3 is TGTGCCAGCAGTGAACTAGCGGGAGGGCGGAGCACAGATACGCAGTATTTT.

This chain connects TRBV5-1 to TRBJ1-2; 12 bases map to TRBD1. Trimming took 0 bases from V and 0 from J; bases not matched to a gene: 6. Per the germline V gene, CDR1 is SGHRS and CDR2 is YFSETQ. The CDR3 is 18 residues long. The CDR3 bases are TGCGCCAGCAGCTTGGCCTGGGACAGGGGGCGTCCTAACTATGGCTACACCTTC. It yields the protein CASSLAWDRGRPNYGYTF.